The TCR beta chain under discussion was sequenced for a study of OX40 agonist ivuxolimab in advanced cancers. About the study: Patients got intravenous ivuxolimab at 0.01 to 10 mg/kg every 2 weeks. The dose-escalation cohort had hepatocellular carcinoma, melanoma, renal cell or head and neck cancer.

Patients were ruled out by autoimmune disease history or systemic immunosuppression. General study findings and limits: Expansion of clones was among the lowest in partial responders at 0.1-3.0 mg/kg.

With respect to this clone: Its antigen is unidentified.

Repertoires were generated with immunoSEQ multiplex PCR, while TCRdb's copy carries only in-frame clones and drops some. This sample yields approximately 60,000 clones, of which roughly 80% are seen a single time; about 5% belongs to the top ten. The clonotype comes from an adult with an advanced solid tumor such as melanoma, head and neck, liver or kidney cancer. The material was CD4+ or CD8+ T cells sorted from blood, obtained in a trial of the OX40 agonist ivuxolimab.

The DNA of the CDR3 is TGTGCCAGTACCCAGGGATCGGGAGAGACCCAGTACTTC. Residues: CASTQGSGETQYF. The V gene is TRBV19, the J gene TRBJ2-5, with D possibly being TRBD1 (5 bases). V was trimmed by 7 bases and J by 4 bases, leaving 13 bases between them. Germline lookup yields CDR1 LNHDA and CDR2 SQIVND (reference sequence). This CDR3 is 13 amino acids long.